The 6 T cell receptor beta chains given below trace back to one sample, sequenced in a study of response to subunit inactivated influenza vaccine. TCRdb used MiXCR to reprocess the RT-PCR reads, holding one entry per CDR3 protein. The data contain about 190,000 distinct CDR3 sequences, around an eighth of them singletons. The material sequenced was CD8+ T cells sorted from PBMCs, taken 5 days after vaccination. All receptors come from a man aged 45-65 years who received an inactivated influenza vaccine.

There are a few counts of this clonotype. The rearrangement links TRBV2 to TRBJ2-3, with 9 nucleotides matching TRBD1. Germline loops: CDR1 SNHLY, CDR2 FYNNEI. The CDR3 runs to 16 residues. The V segment lost 3 bases and the J segment 2 bases; nucleotides outside the gene matches: 6. CDR3 amino acids: CASSDGTGILTDTQYF. The CDR3 DNA is TGTGCCAGCAGTGATGGGACAGGGATCCTCACAGATACGCAGTATTTT.

This clonotype has at least ten counts. V gene TRBV2 combines with J gene TRBJ2-3, with 9 bases identical to TRBD1. The CDR3 length is 14 residues. V shed 8 bases, J shed 2 bases, and the junction held 5 bases outside the gene matches. Germline CDR1 and CDR2: SNHLY and FYNNEI. CDR3 loop: CASGGQGNTDTQYF. In DNA form, the CDR3 reads TGTGCCAGCGGAGGACAGGGGAACACAGATACGCAGTATTTT. Drawing the rest from reference TRBV2 and TRBJ2-3, the complete variable domain is EPEVTQTPSHQVTQMGQEVILRCVPISNHLYFYWYRQILGQKVEFLVSFYNNEISEKSEIFDDQFSVERPDGSNFTLKIRSTKLEDSAMYFCASGGQGNTDTQYFGPGTRLTVL.

The chain recombines TRBV29-1 with TRBJ2-5; 10 bases agree with TRBD2. Per the germline V gene, CDR1 is SQVTM and CDR2 is ANQGSEA. This CDR3 region has 14 residues. Trimming removed 4 bases from V and 5 bases from J; junction bases left unmatched: 7. In nucleotides, the CDR3 is TGCAGCGTTGTTCTAGCGGGAGTGTGGGAGACCCAGTACTTC. Encoded protein: CSVVLAGVWETQYF. The whole variable domain, filled in from reference TRBV29-1 and TRBJ2-5, reads SAVISQKPSRDICQRGTSLTIQCQVDSQVTMMFWYRQQPGQSLTLIATANQGSEATYESGFVIDKFPISRPNLTFSTLTVSNMSPEDSSIYLCSVVLAGVWETQYFGPGTRLLVL.

The genes are TRBV4-3 and TRBJ2-2; 10 bases are a match to TRBD2. The J segment lost 1 base and the V segment lost 0 bases, leaving 5 bases of the junction unmatched. The CDR3 contains 18 residues. The germline V gene has CDR1 LGHNA and CDR2 YSLEER. The DNA for the CDR3 is TGCGCCAGCAGCCAAGATGTGGTAGCGGGAGGGAACACCGGGGAGCTGTTTTTT. Amino acid sequence: CASSQDVVAGGNTGELFF.

In the case of this clonotype: One end of the junction fails to match germline, which may point to a read error. This chain uses TRBV4-3 with TRBJ2-3; tentative D call: TRBD2 (6 bases). Germline CDR1 is LGHNA and CDR2 is YSLEER. This CDR3 has 16 residues. The CDR3: CASNQDFLLATDTQYF. Written as DNA, the CDR3 is TGCGCCAGCAACCAAGACTTTCTCCTAGCGACAGATACGCAGTATTTT.

This clonotype was observed many times. V gene TRBV13 combines with J gene TRBJ2-2; 8 bases are a match to TRBD1. CDR1 is PRHDT and CDR2 is FYEKMQ in the germline V gene (reference sequence). V lost 6 bases to trimming and J lost 6 bases; unmatched junction nucleotides: 3. This CDR3 comprises 13 residues. The CDR3 sequence: CASRSRGPGELFF. The CDR3 region has the DNA TGTGCCAGCAGATCCAGGGGGCCCGGGGAGCTGTTTTTT.